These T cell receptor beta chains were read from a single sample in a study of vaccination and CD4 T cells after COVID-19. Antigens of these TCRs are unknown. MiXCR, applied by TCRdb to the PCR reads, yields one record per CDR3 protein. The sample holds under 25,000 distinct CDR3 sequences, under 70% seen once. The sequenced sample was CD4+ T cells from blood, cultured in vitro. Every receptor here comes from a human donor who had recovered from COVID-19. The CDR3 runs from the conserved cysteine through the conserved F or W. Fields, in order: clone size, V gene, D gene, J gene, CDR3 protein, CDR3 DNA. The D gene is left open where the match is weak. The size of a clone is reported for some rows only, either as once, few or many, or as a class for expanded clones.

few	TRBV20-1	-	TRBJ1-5	CSVGYSNQPQHF	TGCAGTGTGGGGTATAGCAATCAGCCCCAGCATTTT
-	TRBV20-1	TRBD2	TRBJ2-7	CSASYGLAGMYF	TGCAGTGCTAGTTACGGACTAGCGGGAATGTACTTC
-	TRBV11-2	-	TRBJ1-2	CASSLWLGTDYGYTF	TGTGCCAGCAGCTTGTGGCTAGGAACCGACTATGGCTACACCTTC
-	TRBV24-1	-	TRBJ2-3	CATSAGAPSWDTQYF	TGTGCCACCTCGGCGGGGGCCCCCTCCTGGGATACGCAGTATTTT
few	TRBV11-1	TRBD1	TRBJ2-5	CASSFPGGETQYF	TGTGCCAGCAGCTTCCCAGGGGGAGAGACCCAGTACTTC
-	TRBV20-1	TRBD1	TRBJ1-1	CSASPIRDRGRNTEAFF	TGCAGTGCTAGCCCGATCCGGGACAGGGGGCGAAACACTGAAGCTTTCTTT
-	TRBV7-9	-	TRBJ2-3	CASSFGSRGLTQYF	TGTGCCAGCAGCTTTGGAAGCAGGGGCCTTACGCAGTATTTT
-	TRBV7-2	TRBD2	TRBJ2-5	CASSLAPSGGSETQYF	TGCGCCAGCAGCTTGGCCCCTAGCGGGGGGAGCGAGACCCAGTACTTC
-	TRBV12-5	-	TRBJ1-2	CASGFGAHYGYTF	TGTGCTAGTGGTTTTGGGGCCCACTATGGCTACACCTTC
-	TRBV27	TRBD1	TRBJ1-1	CASSLKTGGGVTEAFF	TGTGCCAGCAGTCTTAAAACAGGGGGTGGGGTCACTGAAGCTTTCTTT
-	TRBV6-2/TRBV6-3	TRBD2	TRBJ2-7	CASTAPGGEQYF	TGTGCCAGCACCGCCCCCGGGGGGGAGCAGTACTTC
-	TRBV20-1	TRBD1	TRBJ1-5	CSARGTGENQPQHF	TGCAGTGCTAGAGGGACAGGGGAAAATCAGCCCCAGCATTTT
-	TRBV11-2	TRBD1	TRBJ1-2	CASSSDRDYGYTF	TGTGCCAGCAGCTCGGACAGGGACTATGGCTACACCTTC
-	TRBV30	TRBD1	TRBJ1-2	CAWSGQGSYGGYTF	TGTGCCTGGAGTGGACAGGGGAGTTATGGTGGCTACACCTTC
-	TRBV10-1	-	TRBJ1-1	CASSESGGARCTEAFF	TGCGCCAGCAGTGAGTCCGGGGGGGCTCGGTGCACTGAAGCTTTCTTT
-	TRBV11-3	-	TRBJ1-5	CASSEGVYQPQHF	TGTGCCAGCAGCGAGGGGGTTTATCAGCCCCAGCATTTT
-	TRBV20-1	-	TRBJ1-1	CSAREEQQNTEAFF	TGCAGTGCTAGAGAGGAGCAACAGAACACTGAAGCTTTCTTT
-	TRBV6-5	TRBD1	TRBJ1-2	CASSFQGAGGYTF	TGTGCCAGCAGTTTTCAGGGGGCGGGGGGCTACACCTTC
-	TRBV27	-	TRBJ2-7	CASSSFAVGKGYEQYF	TGTGCCAGCAGTTCTTTCGCGGTCGGAAAGGGCTACGAGCAGTACTTC
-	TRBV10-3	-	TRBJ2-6	CAISESTGSAGANVLTF	TGTGCCATCAGTGAGTCGACTGGGTCTGCTGGGGCCAACGTCCTGACTTTC
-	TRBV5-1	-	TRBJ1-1	CASSGSGNTEAFF	TGCGCCAGCAGCGGATCAGGGAACACTGAAGCTTTCTTT
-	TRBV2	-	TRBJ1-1	CASSGQPNTEAFF	TGTGCCAGCAGTGGACAGCCGAACACTGAAGCTTTCTTT
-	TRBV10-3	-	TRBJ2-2	CAISPRDTGTGELFF	TGTGCCATCAGTCCCCGGGACACCGGGACCGGGGAGCTGTTTTTT
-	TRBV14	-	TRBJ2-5	CASSPFDGGTQYF	TGTGCCAGCAGCCCATTCGACGGCGGGACCCAGTACTTC